This TCR beta chain was identified in a study of T cells in women clearing cervical HPV infection (dated by TCRdb to 2016 to 2019). Describing the broader study: The cases were around 23 women with histologically confirmed HPV16-related CIN3 or worse, and 2 of those women had invasive cancers. This exploratory proof-of-principle case-control study, nested within the Guanacaste HPV Natural History Study in Costa Rica, compared TCR repertoires among women with different cervical HPV16 outcomes. Cases were matched to controls by age within five years and by the year the sample was collected. Controls were some 26 women whose single incident HPV16 infection cleared within 12 months without precancer or cancer developing. Cases had a median age of roughly 30 years compared with 37 to 45 for controls, and baseline characteristics showed no significant differences between the groups. The parent cohort enrolled 9,000 to 13,000 women aged 18 or older in Guanacaste, Costa Rica, in 1993 to 1994 and followed the women for more than six years. Since only a few of the women had HLA typing available, the possibility that HLA type was acting as a confounder could not be ruled out. Five blinded duplicates per group were added as quality controls, giving some 60 samples: about 50 participants and ten or so replicates. Among cases, blood sampling came a median of roughly 140 days after lesion detection, with an interquartile range of about 80 to 210 days. Case blood was taken at the visit when the lesion was first identified, whereas control blood was taken when infection was no longer detected. Results the study describes overall, beyond this receptor: Whether associations preceded infection or resulted from infection could not be shown with the cross-sectional design, and effector/memory subsets and HPV-specific T cells were not isolated. Cases had lower TRBV6-7 relative abundance than controls (0.11% versus 0.16%; Bonferroni P = 0.0008). TCR repertoire richness was significantly higher in CIN3+ cases than in controls across sequencing depths, while evenness did not differ. Cases were distinguished from controls with an estimated AUC of about 0.8 by random forest classifiers combining richness and V gene abundances. Because the number of T cells per sample was unknown, the richness differences could reflect varying T-cell content rather than repertoire biology.

Every participant had a single incident cervical HPV16 infection, and women with prevalent HPV16 infections were excluded. Cervical HPV DNA was detected by MY09/MY11 PCR, and genotyping was performed by dot-blot hybridization. About 14 mL of heparinized blood was centrifuged, after which the buffy coat was aliquoted, frozen at -30 degrees C, and then stored at -80 degrees C. QIAGEN kits were used to extract genomic DNA from buffy coat specimens. The germline V gene (reference sequence) provides CDR1 DFQATT and CDR2 SNEGSKA. The trim is 2 bases for V and 4 bases for J, with a gap of 16 bases between the germline ends. Taken from cysteine to phenylalanine, the CDR3 has 15 residues. The DNA shown is the part of the CDR3 that was read: 36 bases, in frame from base 1. Using the immunoSEQ assay, multiplex PCR amplified TCR beta CDR3 regions from an average of roughly 1,100 ng of genomic DNA per sample. To correct primer bias, the assay used a complete synthetic TCR repertoire to set an amplification baseline. The amplicons were sequenced using the Illumina platform. In the source study's methods: Sequences were error-corrected by clustering with frequency ratios and a modified nearest-neighbor algorithm, then analyzed in the immunoSEQ Analyzer with IMGT gene definitions. At each rarefaction depth, TCR richness and evenness were averaged over 20 rarefaction repeats, and samples with fewer sequences than the depth were excluded. Relative abundances of V, D and J genes were compared between groups using Wilcoxon rank sum tests, with FDR correction applied. An intraclass correlation of just under 96% for TCR richness and an average of around 82% across some 70 gene segments were obtained from the blinded duplicates. TCRdb provides this immuneACCESS table in a form limited to in-frame rearrangements. Some clones are lacking; in checked studies, under half of them reflect an unresolved V gene, and why the rest are absent is not known. For V, J and clone size, that table is used; D and trimming come from the DNA. This sample's clone table shows roughly 20,000 clones. The ten largest account for roughly 5.2% of the sample.

In regard to this clone: The target of this receptor is not known. Read data end 3 residues before the CDR3 end; the end is taken from the germline J gene.

The clonotype originates from a woman aged 18-70 years with a cervical HPV16 infection that either progressed to CIN3+ or cleared (not recorded which). The rearrangement combines TRBV20-1 with TRBJ2-3, with TRBD1 perhaps the D gene, on 6 matching bases. Sequenced input: blood buffy coat. Incomplete CDR3 DNA: TGCAGTGCTAGACTGAGAAACAGGGCGGCAGATACG. This sequence encodes CSARLRNRAADT. The entire CDR3 is CSARLRNRAADTQYF.